The 24 T cell receptor beta chains below come from one sample, sequenced in a study of neoadjuvant anti-PD-1 for oral cavity cancer. As for time point: after neoadjuvant nivolumab, at surgical resection. Profiled with immunoSEQ multiplex PCR; TCRdb holds only in-frame clones, not every one. The data show about 14,000 clones, roughly 80% seen once. The source was PBMCs, collected after nivolumab (anti-PD-1) treatment. The receptors stem from a person aged 35-80 years with oral cavity squamous cell carcinoma.

The chain is built from TRBV11-2 and TRBJ2-1; D gene unclear. The CDR3 covers 14 residues. The germline CDR1 and CDR2 sequences are SGHAT and FQNNGV. V dropped 5 bases and J dropped 2 bases, with 10 bases sitting between them. The CDR3 nucleotides read TGTGCCAGCAGCGGTACGATCACCTACAATGAGCAGTTCTTC. Translated, it gives CASSGTITYNEQFF.

This clone is a singleton in its sample. This chain connects TRBV9 to TRBJ2-1; the D call may be TRBD1 or TRBD2 (5 bases each). This CDR3 is 13 amino acids long. V was shortened by 4 bases and J by 8 bases, with 13 bases between the two germline ends. The germline gives CDR1 SGDLS, CDR2 YYNGEE. In DNA form, the CDR3 reads TGTGCCAGCAGCCCCAGGGACGTCTATGAGCAGTTCTTC. This gives the protein CASSPRDVYEQFF.

The rearrangement uses TRBV5-1 and TRBJ1-5, with D perhaps matching TRBD1 (5 bases). CDR3 size: 15 residues. The ends were cut back, 0 bases at V and 3 bases at J, with 10 bases in the middle. From germline, CDR1 is SGHRS and CDR2 YFSETQ. The CDR3 loop is CASSLDDSSNQPQHF. In nucleotides, the CDR3 is TGCGCCAGCAGCTTGGATGACAGTTCCAATCAGCCCCAGCATTTT.

The chain has TRBV12-5 and TRBJ2-5, with 8 bases matching TRBD2. This CDR3 is built from 13 residues. With V trimmed by 6 bases and J by 5 bases, 5 bases remained unmatched. Germline loops: CDR1 LGHNT, CDR2 FRNRAP. The CDR3 loop reads CASGRSGVETQYF. As DNA, the CDR3 is TGTGCTAGTGGACGTAGCGGGGTGGAGACCCAGTACTTC.

This chain connects TRBV7-6 to TRBJ2-7, with no clear D. Trimming took off 5 bases at V and 1 base at J, with 9 bases between the two ends. Germline V gene data show CDR1 as SGHVS and CDR2 as FNYEAQ. The CDR3 consists of 13 residues. The CDR3 here is CASSPRLSYEQYF. CDR3 DNA: TGTGCCAGCAGCCCGCGACTGTCCTACGAGCAGTACTTC.

The rearrangement links TRBV6-1 to TRBJ1-1, with D unresolved. V dropped 7 bases and J dropped 11 bases, with 17 bases sitting between them. Germline V lookup: CDR1 MNHNS, CDR2 SASEGT. The CDR3 runs to 12 residues. CDR3 bases: TGTGCCAGCATTAGTCTCACCTGGGATGCTTTCTTT. As protein: CASISLTWDAFF.

Only one count was recorded for this clone. V gene TRBV7-9 combines with J gene TRBJ1-2; D gene ambiguous. CDR1 is SEHNR and CDR2 is FQNEAQ in the germline V gene (reference sequence). The V and J ends lost 1 base and 8 bases respectively, with 11 bases between them. The CDR3 covers 13 residues. CDR3 in amino acids: CASSLGLLGGYTF. The CDR3 DNA is TGTGCCAGCAGCTTAGGACTATTGGGAGGCTACACCTTC.

The chain couples TRBV7-9 to TRBJ2-4; a possible D gene is TRBD2 (6 bases). The V gene's germline CDR1 is SEHNR and CDR2 FQNEAQ (reference sequence). Trimming cost V 4 bases and J 4 bases, with 14 bases left between them. This CDR3 has 15 amino acids. As DNA, the CDR3 is TGTGCCAGCAGCTCCATCTCGGGGAGGAAAAACATTCAGTACTTC. Translating gives CASSSISGRKNIQYF. The full variable domain, rest sourced from reference TRBV7-9 and TRBJ2-4, is DTGVSQNPRHKITKRGQNVTFRCDPISEHNRLYWYRQTLGQGPEFLTYFQNEAQLEKSRLLSDRFSAERPKGSFSTLEIQRTEQGDSAMYLCASSSISGRKNIQYFGAGTRLSVL.

This sequence joins TRBV4-1 and TRBJ2-7; D may be TRBD1 (5 bases). CDR1 is MGHRA and CDR2 is YSYEKL in the germline V gene. V lost 4 bases, J lost 5 bases, and 12 bases lay in between. CDR3 length equals 13 residues. For the CDR3, the DNA is TGCGCCAGCAGCCTACTTGTAGGGGACGAGCAGTACTTC. This encodes CASSLLVGDEQYF.

The chain couples TRBV19 to TRBJ2-1; either TRBD1 or TRBD2 may fit D (7 bases each). CDR3 length: 12 amino acids. Trimming cost V 6 bases and J 12 bases, with 15 bases left between them. The germline V gene encodes CDR1 LNHDA and CDR2 SQIVND (reference sequence). The CDR3 region has the DNA TGTGCCAGTAGCGCCCCAGGGGGGGGGCAGTTCTTC. Its protein product is CASSAPGGGQFF.

This clone has just a few counts. This rearrangement joins TRBV5-1 to TRBJ1-1, with 9 nucleotides matching TRBD1. The CDR3 spans 13 residues. Germline V CDR1 and CDR2: SGHRS, YFSETQ. The J segment lost 2 bases and the V segment lost 6 bases, leaving 2 bases of the junction unmatched. The CDR3 here is CASKDRGNTEAFF. DNA of the CDR3: TGCGCCAGCAAGGACAGGGGAAACACTGAAGCTTTCTTT.

This clone was picked up a small number of times. The chain uses TRBV5-1 and TRBJ1-2, with a tentative D call TRBD1 (6 bases). CDR1 and CDR2 (germline): SGHRS, YFSETQ. The V end lost 0 bases, the J end lost 7 bases, and 10 bases lay between the germline ends. The CDR3 runs to 13 residues. CDR3 bases: TGCGCCAGCAGCTTGGAACAGGGTTCTGGCTACACCTTC. Amino acids: CASSLEQGSGYTF.

The rearrangement uses TRBV11-2 and TRBJ1-2, with 7 bases identical to TRBD1. V was pared by 4 bases and J by 4 bases, with 3 bases of the junction left unmatched. Germline lookup yields CDR1 SGHAT and CDR2 FQNNGV. The CDR3 contains 13 residues. DNA for the CDR3: TGTGCCAGCAGCTCGTCAGGGGGCTATGGCTACACCTTC. Translating it yields CASSSSGGYGYTF.

CDR3 nucleotide sequence: TGTGCCAGCAGTTACGAGATTTCCTATAATTCACCCCTCCACTTT. Residues: CASSYEISYNSPLHF. The chain uses TRBV6-6 and TRBJ1-6; no clear D. The CDR3 totals 15 residues. The ends were cut back, 2 bases at V and 1 base at J, with 6 bases in the middle. CDR1 and CDR2 (germline): MNHNY, SVGAGI (reference sequence).

V usage is TRBV30 and J usage is TRBJ2-3, with D possibly TRBD2 on 7 matching bases. CDR1 is GTSNPN and CDR2 is SVGIG in the germline V gene (reference sequence). CDR3 length: 15 residues. The V end lost 0 bases, the J end lost 3 bases, and 13 bases lay between the germline ends. CDR3 region: CAWSVHRGGTDTQYF. DNA of the CDR3: TGTGCCTGGAGTGTACATAGGGGGGGAACAGATACGCAGTATTTT.

As DNA, the CDR3 is TGTGCCAGAAGGGATTCCGATGAGCAGTTCTTC. Amino acids: CARRDSDEQFF. J is TRBJ2-1 and V is TRBV19; D is undetermined. The germline V and J ends were trimmed by 9 bases and 8 bases, with 11 bases remaining between them. The CDR3 is 11 residues long. Per germline, CDR1 LNHDA and CDR2 SQIVND (reference sequence).

This clone has more than one count but fewer than ten. The rearrangement uses TRBV10-1 and TRBJ2-2; tentative D call: TRBD1 (6 bases). The V end lost 5 bases, the J end lost 4 bases, and 11 bases lay between the germline ends. This CDR3 contains 14 residues. Germline V gene lookup returns CDR1 WNHNN and CDR2 SYGVQD (reference sequence). The CDR3 loop reads CASSKTGTTGELFF. The CDR3, as DNA: TGCGCCAGCAGTAAGACAGGTACCACCGGGGAGCTGTTTTTT.

This clone was observed once. The V gene is TRBV6-5, the J gene TRBJ2-7; D gene uncertain. The ends were cut back, 6 bases at V and 4 bases at J, with 16 bases in the middle. The CDR3 covers 14 residues. Germline V CDR1 and CDR2: MNHEY, SVGAGI. The CDR3 protein is CASSSPEAVYEQYF. The CDR3 region has the DNA TGTGCCAGCAGCTCTCCCGAGGCGGTTTACGAGCAGTACTTC.

This clone appeared a single time. V gene TRBV11-1 combines with J gene TRBJ2-1; 14 bases are shared with TRBD2. The length of the CDR3 is 19 residues. J lost 2 bases, V lost 4 bases, and 10 bases had no gene match. Germline CDR1 and CDR2: SGHAT and FQDESV (reference sequence). CDR3 DNA: TGTGCCAGCAGCTCGACGACTAGCGGGAGGGGGGGCCCCTACAATGAGCAGTTCTTC. Its translation: CASSSTTSGRGGPYNEQFF.

V gene TRBV5-6 combines with J gene TRBJ1-1; D remains unclear. Trimming left V 0 bases short and J 5 bases short, with 14 bases between. The CDR3 has 15 residues. The germline V gene encodes CDR1 SGHDT and CDR2 YYEEEE. CDR3 amino acids: CASSLGPRTGTEAFF. CDR3 DNA: TGTGCCAGCAGCTTGGGGCCTCGGACGGGGACTGAAGCTTTCTTT.

This chain connects TRBV28 to TRBJ1-2; 8 bases agree with TRBD1. The CDR3 extends over 14 amino acids. Germline V lookup: CDR1 MDHEN, CDR2 SYDVKM. V dropped 4 bases and J dropped 5; count of bases not matched to a gene: 6. Written as DNA, the CDR3 is TGTGCCAGCAGTTCCAGGGGGCGCGTTTATGGCTACACCTTC. Translated, it gives CASSSRGRVYGYTF.

V and J are TRBV7-9 and TRBJ2-1; D not certain. This CDR3 comprises 12 residues. V lost 4 bases and J 8 bases, leaving 9 bases between the germline ends. The germline V gene encodes CDR1 SEHNR and CDR2 FQNEAQ (reference sequence). CDR3 residues: CASSSNFDEQFF. The CDR3 DNA follows: TGTGCCAGCAGCTCGAACTTCGATGAGCAGTTCTTC.

This rearrangement joins TRBV11-2 to TRBJ1-5; 11 positions match TRBD1. The trim removed 0 bases at V and 10 bases at J, leaving 2 bases unmatched. Germline V CDR1 and CDR2: SGHAT, FQNNGV. The CDR3 runs 14 residues. CDR3 nucleotides: TGTGCCAGCAGCTTAGAGGGACAGGGGGTACCCCAGCATTTT. Translation: CASSLEGQGVPQHF. Based on the CDR3 plus reference TRBV11-2 and TRBJ1-5, the full variable domain is EAGVAQSPRYKIIEKRQSVAFWCNPISGHATLYWYQQILGQGPKLLIQFQNNGVVDDSQLPKDRFSAERLKGVDSTLKIQPAKLEDSAVYLCASSLEGQGVPQHFGDGTRLSIL.

The genes are TRBV10-2 and TRBJ1-3; tentatively, D is TRBD1 (6 bases). The length of the CDR3 is 14 residues. CDR1 and CDR2 (germline): WSHSY, SAAADI. V was cut by 8 bases and J by 1 base, with 12 bases left in between. CDR3 DNA sequence: TGCGCCAGCCGGACAGCGGTTTCTGGAAACACCATATATTTT. Protein product: CASRTAVSGNTIYF.